The 25 T cell receptor beta chains reported below all come from one sample, sequenced in a study of OX40 agonist ivuxolimab in advanced cancers. The receptor library was made with the immunoSEQ multiplex PCR assay. TCRdb limited this immuneACCESS table to in-frame rearrangements with V and J called. A share of clones is missing; checked studies link under half to unresolved V genes, and the rest is unexplained. The table for this sample lists 95,000 to 100,000 clones; 85% to 95% of them were counted only once. About 0.24% of the sample goes to the ten largest clones. Specimen: CD4+ or CD8+ T cells sorted from blood, collected in a trial of the OX40 agonist ivuxolimab. These receptors were collected from an adult with an advanced solid tumor such as melanoma, head and neck, liver or kidney cancer.

This chain links TRBV9 with TRBJ2-2, with no clear D. V lost 4 bases, J lost 0 bases, and 13 bases lay in between. Germline V gene lookup returns CDR1 SGDLS and CDR2 YYNGEE. This CDR3 is 16 amino acids long. CDR3: CASSPSLNTNTGELFF. CDR3 nucleotides: TGTGCCAGCAGCCCCTCCCTCAACACGAACACCGGGGAGCTGTTTTTT.

The gene calls are TRBV27 and TRBJ1-6; tentative D call: TRBD1 (6 bases). From germline, CDR1 is MNHEY and CDR2 SMNVEV (reference sequence). This CDR3 is 15 amino acids long. The V end was cut by 4 bases, the J end by 7 bases, with 14 bases between. The CDR3 reads CASSSGTPINSPLHF. The CDR3 DNA sequence: TGTGCCAGCAGTTCCGGGACACCCATCAATTCACCCCTCCACTTT.

The rearrangement uses TRBV2 and TRBJ2-7, with a weak D call TRBD2 (5 bases). The V and J ends lost 3 bases and 0 bases respectively, with 6 bases between them. The CDR3 is 13 residues long. Germline loops: CDR1 SNHLY, CDR2 FYNNEI. The CDR3 coding sequence is TGTGCCAGCAGTGACGGACTCTCCTACGAGCAGTACGTC. Residues: CASSDGLSYEQYV.

The genes are TRBV11-3 and TRBJ2-1; D not resolved. From germline, CDR1 is SGHNT and CDR2 YENEEA. The CDR3 runs 14 residues. The V gene lost 0 bases and the J gene lost 3 bases, with 6 bases spanning the gap. Here the CDR3 reads CASSLDYLYNEQFF. In nucleotides, the CDR3 is TGTGCCAGCAGCTTAGACTACCTCTACAATGAGCAGTTCTTC.

This sequence joins TRBV19 and TRBJ1-5, with 10 bases lining up with TRBD1. CDR3 length equals 17 residues. Germline V CDR1 and CDR2: LNHDA, SQIVND (reference sequence). After removal of 10 bases from V and 0 bases from J, the junction contained 12 bases not matched to a gene. The DNA for the CDR3 is TGTGCCACCTACGACAGGGGGCGTCGGGGTAGCAATCAGCCCCAGCATTTT. This translates into CATYDRGRRGSNQPQHF.

This chain joins TRBV4-1 and TRBJ2-1; 11 bases match TRBD2. The ends lost 5 bases at V and 2 bases at J; junction bases unmatched: 2. Germline lookup yields CDR1 MGHRA and CDR2 YSYEKL. The CDR3 covers 15 residues. The CDR3 spells CASSSLAGAYNEQFF. The CDR3 DNA reads TGCGCCAGCAGCTCACTAGCGGGGGCCTACAATGAGCAGTTCTTC.

The chain couples TRBV11-2 to TRBJ2-3, with 8 positions matching TRBD2. This CDR3 region has 14 residues. The ends lost 7 bases at V and 5 bases at J; junction bases unmatched: 8. Germline V gene lookup returns CDR1 SGHAT and CDR2 FQNNGV. In DNA form, the CDR3 reads TGTGCCAGCACCCGGGGGGGGGTAGAAGATACGCAGTATTTT. It specifies CASTRGGVEDTQYF.

The CDR3 loop reads CASRDRGVGPQHF. Here the CDR3 DNA reads TGTGCCAGTAGGGACAGGGGGGTGGGGCCCCAGCATTTT. The V gene is TRBV19, the J gene TRBJ1-5, with 10 bases identical to TRBD1. The germline CDR1 and CDR2 sequences are LNHDA and SQIVND (reference sequence). V lost 6 bases and J lost 9; bases outside the gene matches: 5. This CDR3 spans 13 amino acids.

The chain uses TRBV11-3 and TRBJ1-1; TRBD1 matches 7 bases. With 5 bases clipped from V and 1 base from J, the junction kept 4 bases outside the gene matches. Germline loops: CDR1 SGHNT, CDR2 YENEEA. The CDR3 is 14 residues long. As DNA, the CDR3 is TGTGCCAGCAGCCTCGGACAGGAGAACACTGAAGCTTTCTTT. This translates into CASSLGQENTEAFF.

The chain recombines TRBV13 with TRBJ2-4; D uncertain. Trimming took 4 bases from V and 0 from J, leaving 7 bases between them. CDR3 length: 14 amino acids. Germline assignment: CDR1 PRHDT and CDR2 FYEKMQ (reference sequence). The CDR3 sequence is CASSYKLAKNIQYF. For the CDR3, the DNA is TGTGCCAGCAGCTATAAACTAGCCAAAAACATTCAGTACTTC.

This clone was observed a handful of times. This chain connects TRBV19 to TRBJ1-5; D is perhaps TRBD1 (6 bases). Trimming removed 6 bases at V and 7 bases at J, with 19 bases between. Germline values: CDR1 LNHDA, CDR2 SQIVND (reference sequence). The CDR3 sequence is 15 residues long. CDR3 region: CASSQGRGGEQPQHF. The CDR3 bases are TGTGCCAGTAGCCAGGGCCGGGGGGGCGAGCAGCCCCAGCATTTT.

This clone is a singleton in its sample. This chain joins TRBV29-1 and TRBJ2-3; 7 positions match TRBD2. Germline CDR1 and CDR2: SQVTM and ANQGSEA. The CDR3 is 14 residues long. Trimming at V came to 2 bases and at J to 1 base, leaving 3 bases not matched to a gene. The CDR3 DNA sequence: TGCAGCGTTGAATCGGGACTACGCACAGATACGCAGTATTTT. Translating gives CSVESGLRTDTQYF.

The chain links TRBV30 to TRBJ1-4; tentative D call: TRBD1 (6 bases). Germline CDR1 reads GTSNPN; CDR2 reads SVGIG (reference sequence). V was cut by 3 bases and J by 5 bases, with 16 bases left in between. The CDR3 consists of 15 residues. The CDR3 DNA follows: TGTGCCTGGAGCCGAGGGACACTGCGCAATGAAAAACTGTTTTTT. It specifies CAWSRGTLRNEKLFF.

V gene TRBV7-6 combines with J gene TRBJ1-5; no firm D call. Trimming removed 2 bases at V and 7 bases at J, with 6 bases between. The CDR3 spans 12 residues. Per the germline V gene, CDR1 is SGHVS and CDR2 is FNYEAQ. The CDR3 coding sequence is TGTGCCAGCAGCTTATGGCGACAGCCCCAGCATTTT. Residues: CASSLWRQPQHF.

The rearrangement links TRBV30 to TRBJ1-4; TRBD1 matches at 7 bases. The germline V gene has CDR1 GTSNPN and CDR2 SVGIG (reference sequence). The CDR3 sequence is 13 residues long. The V and J ends lost 8 bases and 5 bases, in that order; junction bases with no gene match: 8. The CDR3 loop is CARRDSRNEKLFF. CDR3 bases: TGTGCCCGCCGGGACAGCCGGAATGAAAAACTGTTTTTT.

J is TRBJ2-5 and V is TRBV7-2; D gene uncertain. V lost 5 bases, J lost 2 bases, and 18 bases lay in between. Germline V CDR1 and CDR2: SGHTA, FQGNSA. This CDR3 spans 16 amino acids. DNA of the CDR3: TGTGCCAGCAGCCCCAAACCGACGGTGGGTCAAGAGACCCAGTACTTC. Translated, it gives CASSPKPTVGQETQYF.

The chain recombines TRBV2 with TRBJ2-5, with 7 positions matching TRBD2. The CDR3 extends over 15 amino acids. Germline V gene data show CDR1 as SNHLY and CDR2 as FYNNEI. Germline trimming cut 6 bases from V and 4 bases from J; bases unmatched to any gene: 11. The DNA for the CDR3 is TGTGCCAGCAGGCTTGAGGGGACTATCGGAGAGACCCAGTACTTC. Protein sequence: CASRLEGTIGETQYF. Looking up the rest from reference TRBV2 and TRBJ2-5 gives the full variable domain: EPEVTQTPSHQVTQMGQEVILRCVPISNHLYFYWYRQILGQKVEFLVSFYNNEISEKSEIFDDQFSVERPDGSNFTLKIRSTKLEDSAMYFCASRLEGTIGETQYFGPGTRLLVL.

The gene calls are TRBV6-9 and TRBJ2-7; TRBD1 aligns across 8 bases. CDR3 length equals 16 residues. J was trimmed by 2 bases and V by 6 bases; bases with no gene match: 12. The V gene's germline CDR1 is MNHGY and CDR2 SVAAGI. The CDR3 sequence is CASSLSKQGVTYEQYF. The CDR3 DNA sequence: TGTGCCAGCAGCTTATCCAAACAGGGGGTTACCTACGAGCAGTACTTC.

V is TRBV9 and J is TRBJ1-2; tentatively, D is TRBD1 (5 bases). In germline, CDR1 is SGDLS, CDR2 YYNGEE. CDR3 length: 14 residues. Between the trimmed V and J ends, which lost 0 bases and 0 bases, there was a span of 6 bases. In DNA form, the CDR3 reads TGTGCCAGCAGCGTAGTGGGGGCTAACTATGGCTACACCTTC. It encodes CASSVVGANYGYTF.

This clone was seen just once. The J gene is TRBJ1-2, the V gene TRBV6-1; 8 bases are a match to TRBD1. Germline V CDR1 and CDR2: MNHNS, SASEGT. J was trimmed by 4 bases and V by 9 bases; bases with no gene match: 4. This CDR3 is 12 amino acids long. CDR3: CASGQGFYGYTF. In DNA, the CDR3 is TGTGCCAGTGGACAGGGCTTCTATGGCTACACCTTC.

This chain connects TRBV2 to TRBJ2-3; maybe TRBD1 (5 bases). Germline V gene lookup returns CDR1 SNHLY and CDR2 FYNNEI. V was trimmed by 6 bases and J by 1 base, leaving 14 bases between them. The CDR3 loop spans 15 amino acids. CDR3 in DNA: TGTGCCAGCAGCATTCAGGGAACCGGCACAGATACGCAGTATTTT. Its translation is CASSIQGTGTDTQYF.

The J gene is TRBJ2-1, the V gene TRBV7-9, with D unclear. CDR3 length equals 15 residues. V lost 6 bases, J lost 0 bases, and 12 bases lay in between. Looked up from germline, CDR1 is SEHNR and CDR2 is FQNEAQ (reference sequence). CDR3 nucleotides: TGTGCCAGCAGTCTACCTCGAGACTCCTACAATGAGCAGTTCTTC. Translated: CASSLPRDSYNEQFF.

The J gene is TRBJ1-2, the V gene TRBV28; TRBD1 matches 9 bases. The V gene's germline CDR1 is MDHEN and CDR2 SYDVKM. With V trimmed by 6 bases and J by 4 bases, 6 bases remained unmatched. The length of the CDR3 is 14 residues. DNA of the CDR3: TGTGCCAGCAGCTACAGGGGGCTTGGCTATGGCTACACCTTC. It yields the protein CASSYRGLGYGYTF.

The chain links TRBV5-1 to TRBJ2-1, with TRBD2 identical over 10 bases. The CDR3 totals 15 residues. Germline V gives CDR1 SGHRS, CDR2 YFSETQ. After removal of 0 bases from V and 6 bases from J, the junction contained 3 bases not matched to a gene. The CDR3 region is CASSLASGRANEQFF. Written as DNA, the CDR3 is TGCGCCAGCAGCTTGGCGAGCGGGAGGGCCAATGAGCAGTTCTTC.

The V and J genes are TRBV7-9 and TRBJ2-7; a weak D match, TRBD2 (6 bases). The germline V and J ends were trimmed by 3 bases and 10 bases, with 16 bases remaining between them. Per germline, CDR1 SEHNR and CDR2 FQNEAQ (reference sequence). The CDR3 covers 13 residues. The CDR3 DNA reads as TGTGCCAGCAGCTTGGCCGGGAGTCGCGACCAGTACTTC. Residues: CASSLAGSRDQYF.